The clone carrying this T cell receptor beta chain was recorded a few times. The antigen is undetermined. TCRdb used MiXCR to reprocess the 5' RACE reads, holding one entry per CDR3 protein. The sample lists 300,000 or so distinct CDR3 sequences; roughly 4% were seen once. This entry comes from a study of T cells after yellow fever vaccination. This CDR3 spans 19 amino acids. General study results and limits: A small share of clonotypes appeared in both CD4 and CD8 compartments. In post-booster samples, most primary-vaccination clones reappeared (approximately 97% CD4, roughly 90% CD8).

Source: PBMCs, taken 5 days after the yellow fever booster vaccination. This clonotype originated in a man aged 18-30 years who received the YFV17D yellow fever vaccine. The chain carries TRBV21-1 and TRBJ1-3; the table assigns TRBD1, which was not confirmed against the DNA. TRBV21-1 is annotated as a pseudogene. This CDR3 reads CASSKKSKKMTGSGNTIYF. The DNA of the CDR3 is TGTGCCAGCAGCAAAAAATCCAAAAAGATGACAGGGTCAGGAAACACCATATATTTT.